These T cell receptor beta chains were read from a single sample in a study of PD-L1 blockade in urothelial cancer. Method: immunoSEQ multiplex PCR; TCRdb's copy keeps in-frame clones and lacks some. The sample includes about 52,000 clones, 77% of them seen just once. Sequenced material: PBMCs, taken around atezolizumab (anti-PD-L1) treatment. The source is a man aged 70 or older with urothelial cancer. Both conserved end residues are part of each CDR3. D genes are given only for firm matches. Expanded clones get a size class; other rows say once, few or many, or leave the size out.

TRBV25-1,TRBJ1-1,.,.,TGTGCCAGCAGTTCCAGGGTGGGGGGGATGAACACTGAAGCTTTCTTT,CASSSRVGGMNTEAFF
TRBV6-4,TRBJ2-7,.,.,TGTGCCAGCAGTGTTGGTCCAGGGGACTCCTACGAGCAGTACTTC,CASSVGPGDSYEQYF
TRBV5-6,TRBJ2-7,TRBD1,.,TGTGCCAGCAGCTTGGGTTTGGGACAGGGGGAATCCGAGCAGTACTTC,CASSLGLGQGESEQYF
TRBV5-6,TRBJ1-2,.,.,TGTGCCAGCAGCTTGTCGTCAGTGTTTACCTTC,CASSLSSVFTF
TRBV11-1,TRBJ2-3,.,.,TGTGCCAGCAGCTTTAGTCAGGGAAGTACAGATACGCAGTATTTT,CASSFSQGSTDTQYF
TRBV19,TRBJ1-5,.,.,TGTGCCAGTAGTAACCGGGGAAGAAATCAGCCCCAGCATTTT,CASSNRGRNQPQHF
TRBV5-1,TRBJ1-2,.,.,TGCGCCAGCAGCCTTGACCAGGGGTATGGCTACACCTTC,CASSLDQGYGYTF
TRBV13,TRBJ2-3,.,.,TGTGCCAGCTCGACTAGAGGGAGCACAGATACGCAGTATTTT,CASSTRGSTDTQYF
TRBV19,TRBJ2-1,.,.,TGTGCCAGTACCCGGGGTTACAATGAGCAGTTCTTC,CASTRGYNEQFF
TRBV9,TRBJ2-2,.,.,TGTGCCAGCAGCGCCCAGGAGAACACCGGGGAGCTGTTTTTT,CASSAQENTGELFF
TRBV19,TRBJ2-1,.,.,TGTGCCAGTAGTTCCAGGAGACAGGGAGCAGCGGGAGTTGACAATGAGCAGTTCTTC,CASSSRRQGAAGVDNEQFF
TRBV2,TRBJ2-5,TRBD2,.,TGTGCCAGCAGTGAAGGGGGAGCGGGGCGAGAAGAGACCCAGTACTTC,CASSEGGAGREETQYF
TRBV9,TRBJ1-2,.,.,TGTGCCAGCAGCGTGGGCCCACCATTGAGCAGCAGGGCCTATGGCTACACCTTC,CASSVGPPLSSRAYGYTF
TRBV5-1,TRBJ2-1,.,.,TGCGCCAGCAGCCGGGACTGGCAATTATACAATGAGCAGTTCTTC,CASSRDWQLYNEQFF
TRBV27,TRBJ2-3,TRBD1,once,TGTGCCAGTAGAAAAGACAGGGGCACAGATACGCAGTATTTT,CASRKDRGTDTQYF
TRBV5-1,TRBJ2-5,.,few,TGCGCCAGCAGCTCTCAAGAGACCCAGTACTTC,CASSSQETQYF
TRBV10-3,TRBJ1-2,.,.,TGTGCCACGGGAGGGGAGGGGGACTATGGCTACACCTTC,CATGGEGDYGYTF